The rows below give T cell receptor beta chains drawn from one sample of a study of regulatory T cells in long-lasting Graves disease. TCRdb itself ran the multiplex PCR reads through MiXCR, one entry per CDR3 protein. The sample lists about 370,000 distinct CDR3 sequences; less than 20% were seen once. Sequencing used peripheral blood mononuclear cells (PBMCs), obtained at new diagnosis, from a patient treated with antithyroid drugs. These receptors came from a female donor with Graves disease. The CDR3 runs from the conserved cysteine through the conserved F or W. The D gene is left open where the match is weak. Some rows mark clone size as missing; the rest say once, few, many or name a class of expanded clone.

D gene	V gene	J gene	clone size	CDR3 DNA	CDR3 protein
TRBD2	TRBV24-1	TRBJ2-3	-	TGTGCCACCAGTGATTTTACGGCGGGAGTGTCTGATACGCAGTATTTT	CATSDFTAGVSDTQYF
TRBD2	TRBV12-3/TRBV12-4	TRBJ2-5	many	TGTGCCAGCACTTACGGGGGACTAGCGGGAGGTGTGACCCAGTACTTC	CASTYGGLAGGVTQYF
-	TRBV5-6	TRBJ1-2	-	TGTGCCAGCAGCATTGTCGGGGGAATGGGTGGCTACACCTTC	CASSIVGGMGGYTF
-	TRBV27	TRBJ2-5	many	TGTGCCAGCAGTTTACGCCTAGCGTCGGAGACCCAGTACTTC	CASSLRLASETQYF
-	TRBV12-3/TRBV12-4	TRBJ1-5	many	TGTGCCAGCAGTCCCGACTTTGGGGGTCAGCCCCAGCATTTT	CASSPDFGGQPQHF
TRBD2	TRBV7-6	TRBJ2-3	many	TGTGCCAGCAGCCTCTCGGGGGGGGCTGCAGATACGCAGTATTTT	CASSLSGGAADTQYF
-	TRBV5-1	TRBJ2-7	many	TGCGCCAGCAGCTTGGGAGCCGGGGGGCAGGCCTACGAGCAGTACTTC	CASSLGAGGQAYEQYF
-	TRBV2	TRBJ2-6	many	TGTGCCAGCACCTACAGGGTACCGGCTGGGGCCAACGTCCTGACTTTC	CASTYRVPAGANVLTF
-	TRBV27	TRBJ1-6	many	TGTGCCAGCAGCCCTGTCGGGGGGTCACCCCTCCACTTT	CASSPVGGSPLHF
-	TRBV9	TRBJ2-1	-	TGTGCCAGCACCCCAGGGGACGGCGAGCAGTTCTTC	CASTPGDGEQFF
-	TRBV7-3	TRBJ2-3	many	TGTGCCAGCAGCTTACCTTTCTTGACTACTTACACAGATACGCAGTATTTT	CASSLPFLTTYTDTQYF
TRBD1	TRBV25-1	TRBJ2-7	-	TGTGCCAGCAGTGGACAGGGGGTTACCTACGAGCGGTACTTC	CASSGQGVTYERYF
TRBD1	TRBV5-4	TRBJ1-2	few	TGTGCCAGCAGCACGACCCCAGGGGGGTTTGATGGCTACACCTTC	CASSTTPGGFDGYTF
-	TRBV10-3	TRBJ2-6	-	TGTGCCATCAAGGACGGCTCTGGGGCCAACGTCCTGACTTTC	CAIKDGSGANVLTF
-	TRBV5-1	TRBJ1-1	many	TGCGCCAGCAGCTTACCTCTCGGACGGAACACTGAAGCTTTCTTT	CASSLPLGRNTEAFF
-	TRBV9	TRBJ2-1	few	TGTGCCAGCAGCGTAGATGCGGGACGGTCCTACAATGAGCAGTTCTTC	CASSVDAGRSYNEQFF
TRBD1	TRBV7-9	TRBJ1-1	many	TGTGCCAGCAGCAAAGGGGGCGCCGAGCCCCAGAACACTGAAGCTTTCTTT	CASSKGGAEPQNTEAFF
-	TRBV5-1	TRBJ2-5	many	TGCGCCAGCAGCTTGGCTCGGGCACAAGAGACCCAGTACTTC	CASSLARAQETQYF
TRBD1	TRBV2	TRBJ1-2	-	TGTGCCACCGGGACAGGGGAAGGTGGCTACACCTTC	CATGTGEGGYTF
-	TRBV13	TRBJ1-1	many	TGTGCCAGCAGCTTGGGGCAGAATGACATGAACACTGAAGCTTTCTTT	CASSLGQNDMNTEAFF
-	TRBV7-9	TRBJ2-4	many	TGTGCCAGCACGAGGGTGGGGCAGGGCTTCGCCAAAAACATTCAGTACTTC	CASTRVGQGFAKNIQYF
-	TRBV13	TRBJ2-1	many	TGTGCCAGCAGCCCGGCGGCATCGGAGAGCTCCTACAATGAGCAGTTCTTC	CASSPAASESSYNEQFF
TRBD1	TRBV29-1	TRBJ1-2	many	TGCAGCGTAACGACAGGGGTAGGAGGCTACACCTTC	CSVTTGVGGYTF
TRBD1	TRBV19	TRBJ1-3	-	TGTGCCAGTAGCCAACGGGCGGACAGGGTCCCTGGATCTGGAAACACCATATATTTT	CASSQRADRVPGSGNTIYF
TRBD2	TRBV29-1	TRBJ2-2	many	TGCAGCGTTGAATCTCGGGAGGGGGTCCGGGAGCTGTTTTTT	CSVESREGVRELFF
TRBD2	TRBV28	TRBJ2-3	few	TGTGCCAGCAGTCCCCCCCCCCGGACTAGCGGTTCTAGCACAGATACGCAGTATTTT	CASSPPPRTSGSSTDTQYF
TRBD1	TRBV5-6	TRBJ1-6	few	TGTGCCAGCAGCCATGGACAGGCTGGATCACCCCTCCACTTT	CASSHGQAGSPLHF
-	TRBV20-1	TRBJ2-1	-	TGCAGTGCGCGGAGGGGGGCCAATGAGCAGTTCTTC	CSARRGANEQFF
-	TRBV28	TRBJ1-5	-	TGTGCCAGCAGTTTACCCGGGACAAGGTCCCCCTTTAGCAATCAGCCCCAGCATTTT	CASSLPGTRSPFSNQPQHF
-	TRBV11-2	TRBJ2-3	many	TGTGCCAGCAGCCCCCGAGGCCTGGGGAGCTATAACACAGATACGCAGTATTTT	CASSPRGLGSYNTDTQYF
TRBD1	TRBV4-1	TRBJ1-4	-	TGCGCCGGCAGCCTTACAGGGGGCGAGTACACTAATGAAAAACTGTTTTTT	CAGSLTGGEYTNEKLFF
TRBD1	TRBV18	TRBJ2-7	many	TGTGCCAGCAGTCCGCCCGGACAGGGCTACGAGCAGTACTTC	CASSPPGQGYEQYF
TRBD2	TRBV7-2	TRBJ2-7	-	TGTGCCAGCAGCCTAGCTAGCGGGAGGGCCTACGAGCAGTACTTC	CASSLASGRAYEQYF
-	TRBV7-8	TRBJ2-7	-	TGTGCCAGCAGCCCAAAATCGGACACAAACTTGCTTCCCTACGAGCAGTACTTC	CASSPKSDTNLLPYEQYF
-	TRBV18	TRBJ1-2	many	TGTGCCAGCTCACCTTATATCCCGGATGACTACACCTTC	CASSPYIPDDYTF
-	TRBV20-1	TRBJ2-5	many	TGCAGTGCTGCTACAGGGATTGGAGAGACCCAGTACTTC	CSAATGIGETQYF
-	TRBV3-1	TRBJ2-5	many	TGTGCCAGCAGCCAAGGCACAATCCTGGAGACCCAGTACTTC	CASSQGTILETQYF
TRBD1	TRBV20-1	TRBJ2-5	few	TGCAGTGCTGGATTTACAGGGGTCGCAGGGTTGTACCAAGAGACCCAGTACTTC	CSAGFTGVAGLYQETQYF
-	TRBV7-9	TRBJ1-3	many	TGTGCCAGCAGCTTAGCGCTATCAGTTGACACCATATATTTT	CASSLALSVDTIYF
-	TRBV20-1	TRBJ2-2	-	TGCAGTGCTAGAGGGAACACCGGGGAGCTGTTTTTT	CSARGNTGELFF
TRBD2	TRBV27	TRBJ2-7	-	TGTGCCAGCAGTTTAACCCTAGCGGGAGCTCCCTACGAGCAGTACTTC	CASSLTLAGAPYEQYF
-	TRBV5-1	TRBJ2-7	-	TGCGCCAGCAGCTTGGGGGACGCGTACTACGAGCAGTACTTC	CASSLGDAYYEQYF
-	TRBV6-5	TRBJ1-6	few	TGTGCCAGCAGTTGGAAGAATTCACCCCTCCACTTT	CASSWKNSPLHF
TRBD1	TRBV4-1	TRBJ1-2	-	TGCGCCAGCAGCCCCGAGGCCGGGGACAGGGTCTACACCTTC	CASSPEAGDRVYTF
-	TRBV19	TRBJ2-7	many	TGTGCCAGTAGCTGGACTGGATCGGGCGAGCAGTACTTC	CASSWTGSGEQYF
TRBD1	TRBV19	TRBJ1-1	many	TGTGCCAGTACCCTCAGGGGGAATTCGGGCACTGAAGCTTTCTTT	CASTLRGNSGTEAFF
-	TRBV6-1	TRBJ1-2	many	TGTGCCAGCCACCAGACAGGTTTGAAGAGTGGCTACACCTTC	CASHQTGLKSGYTF
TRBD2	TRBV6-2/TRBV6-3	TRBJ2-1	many	TGTGCCAGCAGTTACCTCTTACTAGCGGGAAATAATGAGCAGTTCTTC	CASSYLLLAGNNEQFF
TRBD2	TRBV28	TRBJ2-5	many	TGTGCCAGCAGCCGTTCGAGATATCTAGCGGGAATGGGGACCCAGTACTTC	CASSRSRYLAGMGTQYF
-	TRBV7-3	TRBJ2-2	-	TGTGCCAGCAGCGTAGTTGGGGGACCCGGGGAGCTGTTTTTT	CASSVVGGPGELFF
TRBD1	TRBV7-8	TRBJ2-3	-	TGTGCCAGCAGCTCTACAGGGGGCACCGGAACAGATACGCAGTATTTT	CASSSTGGTGTDTQYF
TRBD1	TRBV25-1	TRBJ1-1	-	TGTGCCAGCAGTGCTCCCGACACAGGGGGTAGGGGTTTCTTT	CASSAPDTGGRGFF